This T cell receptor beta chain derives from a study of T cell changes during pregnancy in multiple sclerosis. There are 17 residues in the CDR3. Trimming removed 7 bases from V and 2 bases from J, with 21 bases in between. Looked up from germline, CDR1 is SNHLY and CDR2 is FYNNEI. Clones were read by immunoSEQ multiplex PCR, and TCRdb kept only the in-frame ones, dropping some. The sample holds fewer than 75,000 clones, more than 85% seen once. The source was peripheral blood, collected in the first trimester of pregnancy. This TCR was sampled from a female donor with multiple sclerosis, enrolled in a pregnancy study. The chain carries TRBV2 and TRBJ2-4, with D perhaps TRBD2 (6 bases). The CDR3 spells CASMEFGGLESKNIQYF. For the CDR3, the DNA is TGTGCCAGCATGGAGTTCGGAGGGCTAGAGTCCAAAAACATTCAGTACTTC. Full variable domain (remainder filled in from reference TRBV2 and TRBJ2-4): EPEVTQTPSHQVTQMGQEVILRCVPISNHLYFYWYRQILGQKVEFLVSFYNNEISEKSEIFDDQFSVERPDGSNFTLKIRSTKLEDSAMYFCASMEFGGLESKNIQYFGAGTRLSVL.